This T cell receptor beta chain was identified during a study of Ad26.COV2.S vaccination and SARS-CoV-2 variants (dated by TCRdb to the early 2020s). In terms of the full investigation: Donors in the vaccine arm were drawn from COV1001, a multicentre, randomized, double-blind, placebo-controlled phase I-IIa trial testing Ad26.COV2.S in healthy adults. Trial participants were randomized into five groups of five: low-dose or high-dose Ad26.COV2.S given once or twice, or placebo on both occasions. Investigators did not know the trial group allocation while performing experiments and assessing outcomes. The specificity and breadth of SARS-CoV-2-reactive T cell receptors after Ad26.COV2.S vaccination were assessed by TCRbeta repertoire sequencing. Ad26.COV2.S was given intramuscularly at 5x10^10 or 1x10^11 viral particles, as a single shot or as two shots 56 days apart. A total of 32 samples were included in the TCR-sequenced set, comprising around 19 Ad26.COV2.S vaccine recipients, 5 placebo recipients and 8 SARS-CoV-2 convalescent individuals.

On the study overall, not on this receptor specifically: Comparable non-spike TCR breadth was observed between vaccine and placebo recipients, consistent with only spike being contained in the vaccine. Higher spike-specific TCR breadth was observed in Ad26.COV2.S recipients than in placebo recipients (P = 0.0014). The authors noted that total T cell responses may have been underestimated by the TCR breadth and depth analyses. The study lacked the statistical power to compare responses across vaccine doses or regimens. After vaccination, substantial breadth of spike-specific CD8+ and CD4+ T cell responses was reported.

According to the study, the label for this sample's treatment or condition signals: some 19 received Ad26.COV2.S at low or high dose, single or two shots; 5 received placebo; per-sample allocation not given. For vaccine and placebo recipients, repertoires were sequenced using samples collected on day 63 after the first injection. In Cohort 1b, fewer than 30 adults aged 18-55 years were enrolled at a single site in Boston, USA, between 29 July and 7 August 2020. Ad26.COV2.S was a replication-incompetent adenovirus type 26 vector that expressed a prefusion-stabilized SARS-CoV-2 spike protein derived from the original Wuhan strain. TCRbeta CDR3 regions were sequenced with the immunoSEQ Assay. After extraction, genomic DNA underwent amplification by bias-controlled multiplex PCR, followed by high-throughput sequencing. In the authors' own workflow: Collapsing and filtering of sequences were performed to quantify the absolute abundance of each unique TCRbeta CDR3 region. T cell fraction was estimated by normalization of TCRbeta template counts to usable DNA, with usable DNA being measured through amplification of reference genes present in all nucleated cells. Repertoire TCRs were annotated as SARS-CoV-2-specific by exact matching of V gene, CDR3 amino acid sequence and J gene to a known reactive TCR set. The reference SARS-CoV-2 TCR set was obtained from MIRA and was filtered for enrichment in COVID-19-positive ImmuneCODE repertoires, whereby public or cross-reactive TCRs were removed. Based on the MIRA antigens, annotated TCRs were further analysed at the level of specific ORF or position within ORF. Breadth was defined as the number of annotated unique rearrangements divided by the total number of unique productive rearrangements, and depth was defined as the summed frequency of the annotated unique rearrangements. Two-sided Wilcoxon rank-sum tests were applied when comparing TCR breadth between groups. In its TCRdb copy, this immuneACCESS table keeps in-frame sequences only and misses some clones. Where compared with another copy, unresolved V genes explain less than half of these, and the others have no known cause. V and J calls plus clone size are reproduced from that table; the DNA served to infer D and trimming. In this sample the table shows about 420,000 clones, roughly 88% of which occur a single time. The ten largest clones take up about 3.5% of the sample.

The CDR3 contains 14 residues, cysteine and phenylalanine counted. The DNA shown is the 42-base CDR3, in frame from base 1. V loses 6 bases, J loses 6 bases, and the germline ends lie 12 bases apart. The germline V gene provides CDR1 SGHTA and CDR2 FQGNSA. This clone was observed a few times. Its cognate antigen has yet to be identified. No base-level quality is on record; no much larger clone is a single base apart. This specimen was peripheral blood, taken in a trial of Ad26.COV2.S vaccine versus placebo. The chain joins TRBV7-2 to TRBJ1-6; the D segment cannot be called with confidence. This receptor was taken from a person between 18 and 65 years old who received the Ad26.COV2.S COVID-19 vaccine or a placebo. At the DNA level, the sequence is TGTGCCAGCAGGGTTCAGGCCGGTAATTCACCCCTCCACTTT. Its product reads: CASRVQAGNSPLHF.